The clone carrying this T cell receptor (beta chain) was seen ten or more times. The sample originates from a study of read filtering for tumor transcriptome and immune sequencing. From 350 to 500 ng of RNA, a library with molecular barcoded alpha/delta and beta/gamma adaptors was made. TCRdb independently ran MiXCR on the reads; one entry per CDR3 protein. Of about 24,000 distinct CDR3 sequences in the sample, 22% were seen once. This clonotype was obtained from a donor at least 40 years old with multiple myeloma. Sequences were obtained from a population of CD138-negative cells sorted from bone marrow.

DNA of the CDR3: TGTGCCAGCAGCCAAGGGCTAGCGGGGAACACCGGGGAGCTGTTTTTT. It yields the protein CASSQGLAGNTGELFF. The rearrangement uses TRBV3-1 and TRBJ2-2; 8 bases match TRBD2. The CDR3 consists of 16 residues. CDR1 and CDR2 (germline): LGHDT, YNNKEL (reference sequence). After removal of 1 base from V and 1 base from J, the junction contained 2 bases not matched to a gene.